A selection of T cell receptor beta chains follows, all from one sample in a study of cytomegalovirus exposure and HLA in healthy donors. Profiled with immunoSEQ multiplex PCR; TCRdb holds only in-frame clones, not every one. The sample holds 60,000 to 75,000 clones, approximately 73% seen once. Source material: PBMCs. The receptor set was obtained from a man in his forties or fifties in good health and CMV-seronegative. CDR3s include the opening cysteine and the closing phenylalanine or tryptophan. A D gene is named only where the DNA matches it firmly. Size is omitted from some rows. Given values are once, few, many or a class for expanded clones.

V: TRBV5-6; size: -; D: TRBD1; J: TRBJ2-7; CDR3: CASSPRGQTSSYEQYF; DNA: TGTGCCAGCAGCCCGAGGGGACAGACGAGCTCCTACGAGCAGTACTTC
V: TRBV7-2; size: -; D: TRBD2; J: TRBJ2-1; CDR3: CASSLELAGVGEQFF; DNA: TGTGCCAGCAGCTTAGAACTAGCGGGGGTGGGTGAGCAGTTCTTC
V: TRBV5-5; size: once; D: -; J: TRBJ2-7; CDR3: CASSGPVEQYF; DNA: TGTGCCAGCAGCGGGCCGGTCGAGCAGTACTTC
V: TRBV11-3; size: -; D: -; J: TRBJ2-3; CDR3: CASSLDHLPRPGLRTDTQYF; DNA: TGTGCCAGCAGCTTAGATCATCTGCCTCGGCCGGGACTGAGGACAGATACGCAGTATTTT
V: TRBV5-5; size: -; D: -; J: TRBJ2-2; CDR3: CASSLDGANTGELFF; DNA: TGTGCCAGCAGTTTGGACGGGGCGAACACCGGGGAGCTGTTTTTT
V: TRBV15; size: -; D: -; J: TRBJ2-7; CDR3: CATSRDRTATSYEQYF; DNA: TGTGCCACCAGCAGAGATCGGACAGCTACATCCTACGAGCAGTACTTC
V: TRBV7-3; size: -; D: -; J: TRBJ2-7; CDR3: CASSLRPGVPYEQYF; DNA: TGTGCCAGCAGCTTAAGGCCCGGGGTGCCCTACGAGCAGTACTTC
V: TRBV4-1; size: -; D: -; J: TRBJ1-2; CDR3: CASSQDWPPPNYGYTF; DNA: TGCGCCAGCAGCCAAGATTGGCCGCCGCCGAACTATGGCTACACCTTC
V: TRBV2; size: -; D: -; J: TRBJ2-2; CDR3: CASSEITGSGELFF; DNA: TGTGCCAGCAGTGAAATTACAGGGTCCGGGGAGCTGTTTTTT
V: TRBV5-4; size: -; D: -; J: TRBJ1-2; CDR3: CASSGGAGGQYGYTF; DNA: TGTGCCAGCAGCGGGGGGGCGGGGGGCCAGTATGGCTACACCTTC
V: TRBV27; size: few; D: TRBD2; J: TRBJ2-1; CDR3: CASTTAGSNEQFF; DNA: TGTGCCAGCACCACAGCGGGGTCCAATGAGCAGTTCTTC
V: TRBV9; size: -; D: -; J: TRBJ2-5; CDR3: CASSVAGGSETQYF; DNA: TGTGCCAGCAGCGTAGCAGGGGGGTCAGAGACCCAGTACTTC
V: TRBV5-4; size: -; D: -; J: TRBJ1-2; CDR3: CASSRPGLSNYGYTF; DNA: TGTGCCAGCAGCAGGCCAGGGCTCTCTAACTATGGCTACACCTTC
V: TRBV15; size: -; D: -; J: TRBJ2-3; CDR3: CATSRPGISADTQYF; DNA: TGTGCCACCAGCAGACCCGGAATTAGCGCAGATACGCAGTATTTT
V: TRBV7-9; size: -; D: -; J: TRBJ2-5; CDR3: CSSSLSSDEAQETQYF; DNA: TGTTCCAGCAGCCTCAGCTCCGACGAGGCCCAAGAGACCCAGTACTTC
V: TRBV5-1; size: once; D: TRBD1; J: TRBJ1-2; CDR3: CASSVTQGARGYTF; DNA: TGCGCCAGCAGCGTTACACAGGGGGCACGGGGCTACACCTTC
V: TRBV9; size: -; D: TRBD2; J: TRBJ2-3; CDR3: CASSAKGGRGVTGTDTQYF; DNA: TGTGCCAGCAGCGCCAAAGGAGGGCGGGGGGTGACCGGCACAGATACGCAGTATTTT
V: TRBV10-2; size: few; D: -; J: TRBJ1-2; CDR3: CASSESFYGYTF; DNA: TGCGCCAGCAGTGAGTCCTTCTATGGCTACACCTTC
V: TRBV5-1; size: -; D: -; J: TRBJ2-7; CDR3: CASSVDGESYEQYF; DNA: TGCGCCAGCAGCGTGGACGGGGAATCCTACGAGCAGTACTTC
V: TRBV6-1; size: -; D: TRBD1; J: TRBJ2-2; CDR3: CASSAGTDTGELFF; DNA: TGTGCCAGCAGTGCCGGGACAGACACCGGGGAGCTGTTTTTT
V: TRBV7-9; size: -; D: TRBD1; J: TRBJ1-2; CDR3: CASSLSGGTVGDYTF; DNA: TGTGCCAGCAGCTTATCGGGAGGGACAGTCGGTGACTACACCTTC
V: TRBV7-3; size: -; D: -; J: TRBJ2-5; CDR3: CASSLNGAVQETQYF; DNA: TGTGCCAGCAGCCTCAATGGAGCGGTCCAAGAGACCCAGTACTTC
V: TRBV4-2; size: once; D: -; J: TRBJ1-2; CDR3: CASSQADSRGYTF; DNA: TGTGCCAGCAGCCAGGCGGACAGTCGGGGCTACACCTTC
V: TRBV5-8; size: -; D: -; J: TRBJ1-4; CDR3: CASSTRGWSEKLFF; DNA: TGTGCCAGCAGTACCCGGGGGTGGAGTGAAAAACTGTTTTTT
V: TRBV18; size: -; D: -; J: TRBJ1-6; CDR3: CASSPVRTDNSPLHF; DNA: TGTGCCAGCTCACCTGTTAGGACAGATAATTCACCCCTCCACTTT
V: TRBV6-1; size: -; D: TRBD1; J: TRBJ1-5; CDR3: CASSEARTGRGYQPQHF; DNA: TGTGCCAGCAGTGAAGCGCGGACAGGCAGGGGCTATCAGCCCCAGCATTTT